These 5 T cell receptor beta chains were all obtained from the same sample, sequenced in a study of cytomegalovirus exposure and HLA in healthy donors. It was with 60 Vbeta and 13 Jbeta primers that the PCR ran. The protocol was immunoSEQ multiplex PCR, while the TCRdb copy is restricted to in-frame clones and leaves out a portion. This sample has 250,000 to 350,000 clones, with roughly 70% found just once. The sequenced sample was PBMCs. All receptors come from a female donor in good health and CMV-seronegative.

The sample holds a few counts of this clone. CDR3 amino acids: CASSFRPGLAGYEQYF. In DNA, the CDR3 is TGTGCCAGCAGTTTTCGCCCGGGACTAGCGGGCTACGAGCAGTACTTC. The chain recombines TRBV28 with TRBJ2-7, with TRBD2 matching 12 bases. CDR1 MDHEN and CDR2 SYDVKM come from the germline V gene. The J segment lost 3 bases and the V segment lost 3 bases, leaving 6 bases of the junction unmatched. This CDR3 is built from 16 residues.

The chain recombines TRBV30 with TRBJ1-2; D may be TRBD1 (6 bases). Trimming removed 3 bases at V and 4 bases at J, with 18 bases between. The CDR3 runs to 15 residues. Per germline, CDR1 GTSNPN and CDR2 SVGIG (reference sequence). The CDR3 spells CAWSPGAAFGYGYTF. CDR3 sequence (DNA): TGTGCCTGGAGCCCAGGGGCGGCTTTTGGCTATGGCTACACCTTC.

The chain has TRBV14 and TRBJ2-4; 10 bases agree with TRBD2. There are 15 residues in the CDR3. Looked up from germline, CDR1 is SGHDN and CDR2 is FVKESK. The V gene end was trimmed by 1 base and the J gene end by 7 bases; junction bases not matched to a gene: 4. This CDR3 is CASSQASGSGNIQYF. The DNA of the CDR3 is TGTGCCAGCAGCCAAGCTAGCGGGAGTGGGAACATTCAGTACTTC.

For the CDR3, the DNA is TGCAGCGTTGAAAGTCCCATTGAAATTGCAGGGCAGGAACAGCCCCAGCATTTT. Residues: CSVESPIEIAGQEQPQHF. The V and J genes are TRBV29-1 and TRBJ1-5; possible D gene TRBD1, 5 bases. The CDR3 is 18 amino acids. V lost 2 bases and J lost 7, with 27 bases in between. Germline CDR1 is SQVTM and CDR2 is ANQGSEA.

The genes are TRBV7-8 and TRBJ1-4, with 9 bases lining up with TRBD1. Germline V CDR1 and CDR2: SGHVS, FQNEAQ. The J segment lost 7 bases and the V segment lost 1 base, leaving 13 bases of the junction unmatched. The CDR3 has 18 residues. DNA for the CDR3: TGTGCCAGCAGCTTAGGCGTCGTCCCCGGGACAGGGAGTGAAAAACTGTTTTTT. This sequence encodes CASSLGVVPGTGSEKLFF.